These 13 T cell receptor beta chains came from one sample sequenced in a study of beta chain features in type 1 diabetes. No cognate antigen is known for these TCRs. Expressed TCRB transcripts were sequenced after all isolated RNA was converted to cDNA. The assay was immunoSEQ multiplex PCR, and TCRdb's table has in-frame clones only and misses some. This sample has 640,000 or so clones; 11% to 15% occur once, and the top ten carry 0.04%. Regarding the study as a whole: Within each of all four CD4+ subsets, Type 1 diabetes patients had TCRB CDR3s that were moderately but significantly shorter.

Specimen: naive CD4+ T cells from blood. All receptors come from a young man with type 1 diabetes.

This clone has more than one count but fewer than ten. This chain joins TRBV7-2 and TRBJ2-7; D perhaps matches TRBD1 (6 bases). Germline V gene sequence: CDR1 SGHTA, CDR2 FQGNSA. Trimming pared 1 base from V and 7 bases from J, leaving 20 bases between. CDR3 length equals 16 residues. The CDR3 coding sequence is TGTGCCAGCAGCTTAGTAGTTGTGGGGGCTCTTCTAGAGCAGTACTTC. Encoded protein: CASSLVVVGALLEQYF.

The rearrangement links TRBV6-6 to TRBJ1-3; D gene uncertain. Germline CDR1 reads MNHNY; CDR2 reads SVGAGI (reference sequence). The V end lost 11 bases, the J end lost 3 bases, and 14 bases lay between the germline ends. The CDR3 consists of 13 residues. The CDR3: CAAIRGYGNTIYF. DNA of the CDR3: TGTGCCGCCATACGAGGATATGGAAACACCATATATTTT.

This chain links TRBV2 with TRBJ2-3, with 8 bases identical to TRBD1. Looked up from germline, CDR1 is SNHLY and CDR2 is FYNNEI. The V and J ends lost 3 bases and 1 base, in that order; junction bases with no gene match: 3. This CDR3 region has 15 residues. Here the CDR3 DNA reads TGTGCCAGCAGTGATTTGACAGGGGGCACAGATACGCAGTATTTT. This gives the protein CASSDLTGGTDTQYF.

This clone was seen a few times. The rearrangement uses TRBV7-2 and TRBJ2-5; TRBD2 agrees at 9 bases. Germline lookup yields CDR1 SGHTA and CDR2 FQGNSA. The CDR3 consists of 15 residues. V gave up 3 bases and J gave up 5 bases; unmatched junction bases: 7. For the CDR3, the DNA is TGTGCCAGCAGCTTCGAGCGGGGGGCGCCGGAGACCCAGTACTTC. It yields the protein CASSFERGAPETQYF.

In its sample, this clone was seen a few times. Other DNA sequences within the sample encode an identical CDR3. The gene calls are TRBV30 and TRBJ1-5, with 8 bases that match TRBD1. Germline V gives CDR1 GTSNPN, CDR2 SVGIG (reference sequence). Trimming removed 0 bases from V and 5 bases from J; junction bases left unmatched: 3. The CDR3 is 14 residues long. The CDR3 DNA follows: TGTGCCTGGAGTGTACTGACAGGGGATCAGCCCCAGCATTTT. This encodes CAWSVLTGDQPQHF.

The sample holds a few counts of this clone. This chain links TRBV5-1 with TRBJ2-3; 14 bases are shared with TRBD2. The junction had 6 bases not matched to a gene; V was cut back by 4 bases and J by 5 bases. The CDR3 loop spans 16 amino acids. From germline, CDR1 is SGHRS and CDR2 YFSETQ. CDR3 DNA sequence: TGCGCCAGCAGCCAAGGGACTAGCGGGGGCCGAGATACGCAGTATTTT. It codes for CASSQGTSGGRDTQYF.

This clone was counted a few times. This chain links TRBV5-4 with TRBJ1-5; tentatively, D is TRBD1 (6 bases). The CDR3 is 15 amino acids. With 4 bases removed from V and 5 bases from J, the gap between germline ends came to 16 bases. Looked up from germline, CDR1 is SGHNT and CDR2 is YYREEE (reference sequence). CDR3 protein: CASSLGPGADQPQHF. CDR3 in DNA: TGTGCCAGCAGCCTTGGACCAGGGGCTGATCAGCCCCAGCATTTT.

The chain links TRBV2 to TRBJ1-5, with TRBD1 as a possible D gene (6 bases). The CDR3 contains 14 residues. Trimming left V 6 bases short and J 6 bases short, with 15 bases between. Germline-derived CDR1 and CDR2 are SNHLY and FYNNEI. CDR3 bases: TGTGCCAGCAGCCGGACCAGGGGTGGTCAGCCCCAGCATTTT. It encodes CASSRTRGGQPQHF.

The chain is built from TRBV7-2 and TRBJ2-7; possibly TRBD1 for D (6 bases). The length of the CDR3 is 17 residues. Deletions cut 5 bases from V and 2 bases from J, with 22 bases between. Germline CDR1 reads SGHTA; CDR2 reads FQGNSA. This chain's CDR3 is CASSPDPTRWTAYEQYF. The CDR3 DNA reads TGTGCCAGCAGCCCGGATCCGACGAGATGGACAGCCTACGAGCAGTACTTC.

This clone came up a few times. The chain has TRBV5-6 and TRBJ1-1; TRBD1 matches 7 bases. V gave up 1 base and J gave up 5 bases; unmatched junction bases: 5. CDR1 is SGHDT and CDR2 is YYEEEE in the germline V gene. There are 14 residues in the CDR3. The CDR3 spells CASSLRGPGTEAFF. In DNA form, the CDR3 reads TGTGCCAGCAGCTTGAGGGGGCCGGGAACTGAAGCTTTCTTT.

Concerning this clone itself: Within the sample, other DNA sequences also encode this same CDR3. The rearrangement joins TRBV30 to TRBJ1-1; the D is unclear. The V gene lost 0 bases and the J gene lost 5 bases, with 10 bases spanning the gap. The germline V gene has CDR1 GTSNPN and CDR2 SVGIG (reference sequence). The CDR3 sequence is 13 residues long. The CDR3 coding sequence is TGTGCCTGGAGTGTGCGGGGAGGAACTGAAGCTTTCTTT. Its protein is CAWSVRGGTEAFF.

This sequence joins TRBV2 and TRBJ2-5, with unresolved D. From germline, CDR1 is SNHLY and CDR2 FYNNEI. The ends were cut back, 11 bases at V and 0 bases at J, with 7 bases in the middle. The CDR3 runs 11 residues. CDR3 sequence reads: CAAAYQETQYF. CDR3 DNA sequence: TGTGCCGCGGCCTACCAAGAGACCCAGTACTTC.

V and J are TRBV2 and TRBJ2-7; possible D gene TRBD2, 6 bases. V was trimmed by 8 bases and J by 4 bases, leaving 18 bases between them. CDR3 size: 14 residues. CDR1 is SNHLY and CDR2 is FYNNEI in the germline V gene. The CDR3 DNA reads as TGTGCCAGCGGAAGCGGGCCACCGTTGTACGAGCAGTACTTC. Encoded protein: CASGSGPPLYEQYF. The full variable domain, with the rest looked up from reference TRBV2 and TRBJ2-7, is EPEVTQTPSHQVTQMGQEVILRCVPISNHLYFYWYRQILGQKVEFLVSFYNNEISEKSEIFDDQFSVERPDGSNFTLKIRSTKLEDSAMYFCASGSGPPLYEQYFGPGTRLTVT.